This T cell receptor beta chain originates from a study of blood T cells in healthy people across ages. Points from the study as a whole: A roughly linear fall in TCR beta diversity per million T cells was seen with increasing age.

V lost 7 bases and J lost 6; bases outside the gene matches: 8. The germline CDR1 and CDR2 sequences are MNHNS and SASEGT. CDR3 size: 14 residues. A sample-barcoded 5' primer and a J-beta primer mix were used in a second PCR of roughly 7 to 11 cycles. Each cDNA molecule was tagged by a template-switch adaptor that had 12 random nucleotides. TCRdb re-called the 5' RACE reads through MiXCR, storing one row per CDR3 protein. The repertoire holds hundreds of thousands of distinct CDR3 sequences, roughly 30% seen once, with 15% to 17% in the top ten. On this clonotype: The antigen is not known.

Material: blood. This clonotype was obtained from a woman of 80 years or more in good health. The rearrangement joins TRBV6-1 to TRBJ2-1, with TRBD2 matching over 8 bases. DNA of the CDR3: TGTGCCAGCACCCCGGGGGGGGCAATCAATGAGCAGTTCTTC. It encodes CASTPGGAINEQFF.